The subject of this entry is one T cell receptor beta chain. CDR1 and CDR2 from the germline V gene are LGHDT and YNNKEL (reference sequence). There are 15 residues in the CDR3. Unmatched junction bases numbered 7, after V lost 4 bases and J lost 7 bases. The sample is drawn from a study of blood T cell repertoires in COVID-19. Study context: Spain, Italy and the United States supplied samples that represented acute and convalescent COVID-19. Sample material is recorded as cDNA or gDNA derived from T cells, B-cell-depleted T cells, or PBMCs.

Original handling: Amplified reference gene primers provided the basis for estimating nucleated cell counts. Repertoires were generated with immunoSEQ multiplex PCR, while TCRdb's copy carries only in-frame clones and drops some. The D gene and trimming were derived from the DNA, and the V and J assignments and clone size from that table. The data hold a few hundred thousand clones, with approximately 85% observed a single time. This receptor was taken from a human donor with COVID-19, enrolled during active disease. The donor label of this sample is uncertain. The rearrangement links TRBV3-1 (or the pseudogene TRBV3-2) to TRBJ2-2; 9 bases agree with TRBD1. The sequencing sample was made of peripheral blood. In DNA, the CDR3 is TGTGCCAGCAGCCCCCGACAGGGGGGGAACGGGGAGCTGTTTTTT. Residues: CASSPRQGGNGELFF.